What follows describes a single T cell receptor beta chain. As yet, its antigen is unknown. PCR was performed using 60 Vbeta and 13 Jbeta primers. Sequencing was performed with immunoSEQ multiplex PCR; in TCRdb, only in-frame clones are kept and a portion is missing. The sample gives tens of thousands of clones, roughly 84% of which show up once; around 2.9% is in the top ten. The sample belongs to a study of cytomegalovirus exposure and HLA in healthy donors. At the level of the study: In an early release, HLA-typed donors contributed some 82 million unique TCR sequences.

J gave up 2 bases and V 4 bases, and 9 bases lay outside the gene matches. The length of the CDR3 is 15 residues. Germline loops: CDR1 SGHKS, CDR2 YYEKEE (reference sequence). Study-level results: In an earlier analysis, productive rearrangement rates for most beta V segments clustered near 87% or 30%.

The gene calls are TRBV5-5 and TRBJ2-7, with 7 bases aligning to TRBD2. The sequence derives from a woman under 30 in good health and CMV-seronegative. Sequenced input: PBMCs. The CDR3 region has the DNA TGTGCCAGCAGCCCAAACCCAGCGGGAACCTACGAGCAGTACTTC. Translated, it gives CASSPNPAGTYEQYF.